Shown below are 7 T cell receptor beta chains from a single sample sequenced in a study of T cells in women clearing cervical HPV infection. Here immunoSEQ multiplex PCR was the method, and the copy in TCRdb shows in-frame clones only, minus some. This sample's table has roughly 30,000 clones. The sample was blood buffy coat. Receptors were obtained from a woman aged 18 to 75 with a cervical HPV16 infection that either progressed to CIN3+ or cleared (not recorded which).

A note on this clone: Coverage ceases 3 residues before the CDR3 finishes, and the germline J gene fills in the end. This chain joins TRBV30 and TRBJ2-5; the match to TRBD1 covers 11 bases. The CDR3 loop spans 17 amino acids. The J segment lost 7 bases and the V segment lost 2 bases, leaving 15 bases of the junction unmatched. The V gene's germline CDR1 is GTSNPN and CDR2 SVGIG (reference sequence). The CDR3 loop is CAWSLSVGQGARGTQYF. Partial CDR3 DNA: TGTGCCTGGAGTCTCTCTGTAGGACAGGGGGCGAGGGGGACC.

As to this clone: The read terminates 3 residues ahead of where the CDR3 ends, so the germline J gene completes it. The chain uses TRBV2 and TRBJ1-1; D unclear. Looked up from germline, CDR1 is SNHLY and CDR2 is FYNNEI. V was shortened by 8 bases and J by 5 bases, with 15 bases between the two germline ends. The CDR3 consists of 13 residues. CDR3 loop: CASWAPRRTEAFF. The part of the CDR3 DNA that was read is TGTGCCAGCTGGGCCCCGAGAAGGACTGAA.

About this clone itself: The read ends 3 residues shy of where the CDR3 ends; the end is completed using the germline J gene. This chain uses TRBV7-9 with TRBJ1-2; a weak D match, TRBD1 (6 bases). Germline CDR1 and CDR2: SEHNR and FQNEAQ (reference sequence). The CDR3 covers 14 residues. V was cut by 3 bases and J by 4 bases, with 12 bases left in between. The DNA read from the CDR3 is TGTGCCAGCAGCTTGGGGACATTCAGCTATGGC. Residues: CASSLGTFSYG. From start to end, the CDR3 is CASSLGTFSYGYTF.

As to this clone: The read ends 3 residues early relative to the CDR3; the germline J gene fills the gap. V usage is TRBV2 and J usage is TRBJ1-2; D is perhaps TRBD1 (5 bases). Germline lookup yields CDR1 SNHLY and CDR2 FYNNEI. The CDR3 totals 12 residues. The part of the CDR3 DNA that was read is TGTGCCAGCAGGGGACTGCCTGAGGGC. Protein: CASRGLPEG. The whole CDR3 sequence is CASRGLPEGYTF.

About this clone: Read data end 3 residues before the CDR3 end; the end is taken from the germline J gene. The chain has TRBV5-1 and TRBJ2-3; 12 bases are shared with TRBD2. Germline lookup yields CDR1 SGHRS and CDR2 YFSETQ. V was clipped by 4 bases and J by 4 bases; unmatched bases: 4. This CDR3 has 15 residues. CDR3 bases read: TGCGCCAGCAGCCCGACTAGCGGGAGCCCAGATACG. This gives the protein CASSPTSGSPDT. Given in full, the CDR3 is CASSPTSGSPDTQYF.

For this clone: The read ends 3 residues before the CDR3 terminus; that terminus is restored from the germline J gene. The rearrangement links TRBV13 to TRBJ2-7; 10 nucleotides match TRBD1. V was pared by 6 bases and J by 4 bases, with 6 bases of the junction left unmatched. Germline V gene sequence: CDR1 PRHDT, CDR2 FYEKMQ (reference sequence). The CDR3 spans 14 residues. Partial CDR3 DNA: TGTGCCAGCAGGTCCGGGACAGGGGATTACGAG. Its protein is CASRSGTGDYE. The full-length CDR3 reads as CASRSGTGDYEQYF.

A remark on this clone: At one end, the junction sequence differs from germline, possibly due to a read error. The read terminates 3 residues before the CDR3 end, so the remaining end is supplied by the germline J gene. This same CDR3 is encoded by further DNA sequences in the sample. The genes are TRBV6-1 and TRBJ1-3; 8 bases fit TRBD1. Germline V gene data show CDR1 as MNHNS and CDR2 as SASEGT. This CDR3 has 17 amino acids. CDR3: CASSEPPQGGATNTIYF. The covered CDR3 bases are TGTGCCAGCAGTGAACCCCCACAGGGGGGGGCCACGAACACG.